Only one count was recorded for the clone carrying this T cell receptor beta chain. This entry is derived from a study of technical replicates of blood from several donors. CDR3 size: 12 residues. Deletions cut 0 bases from V and 8 bases from J, with 8 bases between. Germline loops: CDR1 GTSNPN, CDR2 SVGIG (reference sequence). Profiled with immunoSEQ multiplex PCR; TCRdb holds only in-frame clones, not every one. The table shows over 60,000 clones, with just over 90% occurring only once. The specimen sequenced was T cells isolated from PBMCs. The origin of this receptor is a human donor in good health. The rearrangement joins TRBV30 to TRBJ2-1; D uncertain. The CDR3 spells CAWSVRYHEQFF. The CDR3 DNA sequence: TGTGCCTGGAGTGTACGGTACCATGAGCAGTTCTTC. Together with reference TRBV30 and TRBJ2-1, the CDR3 gives the full variable domain: SQTIHQWPATLVQPVGSPLSLECTVEGTSNPNLYWYRQAAGRGLQLLFYSVGIGQISSEVPQNLSASRPQDRQFILSSKKLLLSDSGFYLCAWSVRYHEQFFGPGTRLTVL.